Listed below are T cell receptor beta chains from one sample, sequenced in a study of CXCR3-negative and CXCR3-positive naive CD8 T cells. TCRdb re-called the 5' RACE reads and shows each CDR3 protein once, DNA omitted. This sample carries about 46,000 distinct CDR3 sequences, with about 2.3% going to the ten biggest clones. The sequenced material came from naive CXCR3- CD8+ T cells from blood. The origin of the receptors is a human donor in good health. Some clones in this sample may be carry-over from other donors' samples. Each CDR3 is given with its conserved first and last residue.

>TRBJ1-2|TRBV13
CASSSDRGAGGYTF
>TRBJ2-1|TRBV7-9
CASSLGIAGQLYNEQFF
>TRBJ2-1|TRBV14
CASSQENSPRKAAYNEQFF
>TRBJ1-4|TRBV28
CASSLPPTGGSEKLFF
>TRBJ1-5|TRBV20-1
CSAPQLANQPQHF
>TRBJ2-5|TRBV9
CASSDRDSQETQYF
>TRBJ2-7|TRBV28
CASSVGPEQYF
>TRBJ1-1|TRBV28
CASKVDGNTEAFF
>TRBJ2-7|TRBV5-5
CASTRTEYEQYF
>TRBJ2-7|TRBV9
CASSGEGERSYEQYF
>TRBJ2-1|TRBV13
CASSLGSYEQFF